The rows below give T cell receptor beta chains drawn from one sample of a study of vaccination effects on CD4 cells after COVID-19. No antigen has been assigned to these receptors. Sequencing was performed with immunoSEQ multiplex PCR; in TCRdb, only in-frame clones are kept and a portion is missing. The table records 45,000 to 55,000 clones, 55% to 75% of them present only once. Sequences were derived from CD4+ T cells from PBMCs cultured without peptide, sampled after COVID-19 vaccination. These receptors came from a human donor who received a COVID-19 vaccine. CDR3s leave out the opening cysteine and the closing phenylalanine or tryptophan. A D gene is named only where the DNA matches it firmly.

cdr3_length j_call d_call v_call cdr3_aa
14 TRBJ2-5 . TRBV2 ASSEALERIQETQY
12 TRBJ1-2 . TRBV6-5 ASKAGQSGYGYT
12 TRBJ1-1 . TRBV2 ASSEALTGGEAF
11 TRBJ1-1 . TRBV12-3/TRBV12-4 ASSFSENTEAF
12 TRBJ1-1 . TRBV7-2 ASRPTKGNTEAF
11 TRBJ2-2 . TRBV5-4 ASFEGGAGELF
11 TRBJ1-1 . TRBV5-3 ARSLAIRQGAF
9 TRBJ2-6 . TRBV6-5 ASGGANVLT
12 TRBJ2-7 TRBD1 TRBV11-2 ASSSGQGVYEQY
11 TRBJ2-5 . TRBV12-3/TRBV12-4 ASSFRGRETQY
11 TRBJ2-7 . TRBV27 ASSLTGPYEQY
14 TRBJ2-3 . TRBV4-1 ASSQVVGGVVDTQY
12 TRBJ1-3 . TRBV6-2/TRBV6-3 ASSLQGSGNTIY